This T cell receptor (beta chain) comes out of a study of blood T cell repertoires in COVID-19 (dated by TCRdb to between 2020 and 2021). Regarding the complete study: Samples covering the acute and convalescent phases of COVID-19 were provided by collaborators in the United States, Italy and Spain. The prospective study material was composed of cDNA or gDNA derived from T cells, B-cell-depleted T cells, or PBMCs. The dataset comprised deeply sampled blood TCRbeta repertoires from subjects exposed to, actively infected with, or recovered from COVID-19. A freely available public database, intended as a resource for researchers studying the immune response to SARS-CoV-2, is where the repertoires were released. Samples were obtained from the ongoing ImmuneRACE study (first 160 participants) and from 1,000 to 1,500 subjects provided by 6 global collaborators. Nearly every sample came with metadata listing a de-identified subject ID, COVID-19 status, age in years and sex. Where HLA class I and class II types were available, the types were taken from metadata supplied by the sample provider, not from assay-based typing.

Reading from cysteine to phenylalanine, the CDR3 counts 13 amino acids. Only CDR3 DNA remains: 39 bases, in frame from the first base. Clipping removes 8 bases from V and 2 bases from J, with 4 as the unmatched junction base count. TCRbeta CDR3 regions were amplified from genomic DNA by means of the immunoSEQ Assay, a bias-controlled multiplex PCR. The original pipeline was this. Within the assay, amplification of reference gene primers was used to estimate how many nucleated cells each sample contained. Sequence reads were collapsed and filtered to measure the absolute abundance of every unique TCRbeta CDR3 rearrangement. For each sample, productive Simpson clonality was calculated as the square root of Simpson's diversity index across productive rearrangements. In its TCRdb copy, this immuneACCESS table keeps in-frame sequences only and misses some clones. Where compared with another copy, unresolved V genes explain less than half of these, and the others have no known cause. V, J and clone size were drawn from that table, and D and trimming were deduced from the DNA. Across this sample there are fewer than 300,000 clones, with more than 85% seen only once. Of the sample, 2% to 2.5% falls within the top ten clones.

What the study reported, not specific to this receptor: The amount of clinical and demographic metadata varied by source and participant and was provided uncurated.

Comments on this clone: Its specific antigen is unknown. Nothing much larger sits one base from this clone, and base qualities are not available.

In Seattle, one collaborating source enrolled patients while the infection was active and tracked those patients longitudinally over the course of disease. Whole blood was collected in K2EDTA tubes by collaborating institutions according to the institutions' own protocols. For TCRbeta analysis, collaborators shipped samples as frozen whole blood, isolated PBMCs, or DNA extracted from either of those sample types. Sequencing was carried out using peripheral blood. The receptor's source is a woman in her 30s with COVID-19, enrolled during active disease. The chain was built from TRBV12-3 or TRBV12-4 and TRBJ2-7; 9 central nucleotides agree with TRBD2. This receptor has the CDR3 CASRTSAAYEQYF. The nucleotides read TGTGCCAGCCGGACTAGCGCAGCCTACGAGCAGTACTTC.